This T cell receptor (beta chain) was found in a study of Ad26.COV2.S vaccination and SARS-CoV-2 variants (dated by TCRdb to the early 2020s). Looking at the study overall: Vaccine-arm donors came from COV1001, a multicentre, randomized, double-blind, placebo-controlled phase I-IIa trial of Ad26.COV2.S in healthy adults. Ad26.COV2.S was administered intramuscularly at 5 x 10^10 or 1 x 10^11 viral particles, either as a single shot or as two shots given 56 days apart. TCRbeta repertoire sequencing was used to assess the specificity and breadth of SARS-CoV-2-reactive T cell receptors after Ad26.COV2.S vaccination. A total of approximately 30 samples were included in the TCR-sequenced set, comprising roughly 20 Ad26.COV2.S vaccine recipients, 5 placebo recipients and 8 SARS-CoV-2 convalescent individuals. Trial participants were randomized into five groups of five: low-dose or high-dose Ad26.COV2.S given once or twice, or placebo on both occasions. Throughout the experiments and outcome assessment, investigators stayed blinded to trial group allocation.

The treatment or condition label corresponds to: some 19 received Ad26.COV2.S at low or high dose, single or two shots; about 5 received placebo; per-sample allocation not given. For vaccine and placebo recipients, repertoires were sequenced using samples collected on day 63 after the first injection. In Cohort 1b, roughly 25 adults aged 18-55 years were enrolled at a single site in Boston, USA, between 29 July and 7 August 2020. Ad26.COV2.S consisted of a replication-incompetent adenovirus type 26 vector by which a prefusion-stabilized SARS-CoV-2 spike protein from the original Wuhan strain was expressed. Broad study findings and their caveats: Vaccine and placebo recipients had comparable non-spike TCR breadth, which fits with the vaccine containing only spike. It was noted by the authors that total T cell responses may have been underestimated by the TCR breadth and depth analyses. Substantial breadth of spike-specific CD8+ and CD4+ T cell responses was reported after vaccination. The study lacked the statistical power to compare responses across vaccine doses or regimens. Ad26.COV2.S recipients had higher spike-specific TCR breadth than placebo recipients (P = 0.0014).

The CDR1 and CDR2 encoded by the germline V gene are KGHSH and LQKENI. The CDR3, cysteine through phenylalanine, is 13 amino acids long. Only CDR3 DNA is held: 39 bases, read in frame from base 1. V sheds 4 bases and J sheds 1 base, leaving 6 bases between their ends. TCRbeta CDR3 regions were sequenced with the immunoSEQ Assay. After extraction, genomic DNA underwent amplification by bias-controlled multiplex PCR, followed by high-throughput sequencing. In the source study's methods: Collapsing and filtering of sequences were performed to quantify the absolute abundance of each unique TCRbeta CDR3 region. Usable DNA was measured by amplifying reference genes present in all nucleated cells, and TCRbeta template counts were normalized to that usable DNA to estimate T cell fraction. Repertoire TCRs were annotated as SARS-CoV-2-specific by exact matching of V gene, CDR3 amino acid sequence and J gene to a known reactive TCR set. The reference SARS-CoV-2 TCR set was derived from MIRA and filtered for enrichment in COVID-19-positive ImmuneCODE repertoires, a step that removed public or cross-reactive TCRs. Based on the MIRA antigens, annotated TCRs were further analysed at the level of specific ORF or position within ORF. Depth was the summed frequency of annotated unique rearrangements, while breadth was defined as annotated unique rearrangements over total unique productive rearrangements. Group comparisons of TCR breadth used two-sided Wilcoxon rank-sum tests. The table comes from immuneACCESS by way of TCRdb, which keeps in-frame sequences with V and J called. Part of the clones is missing from these tables; in studies checked, under half for an unresolved V gene and the rest for unknown reasons. The V and J calls and the clone size are those of that table, but D and trimming were determined from the DNA. The table for this sample lists around 340,000 clones; 85% to 90% of them were counted only once. Of the sample, around 5% falls within the top ten clones.

On this clone itself: Its target antigen remains unknown. Base qualities are not at hand, and no much larger clone is one base apart.

In this chain, TRBV18 is recombined with TRBJ2-3; no D gene can be assigned with confidence. Sequencing used peripheral blood, obtained in a trial of Ad26.COV2.S vaccine versus placebo. This TCR came from a person between 18 and 65 years old who received the Ad26.COV2.S COVID-19 vaccine or a placebo. The CDR3 protein: CASSQARTDTQYF. The nucleotide sequence reads as follows: TGTGCCAGCTCACAAGCGCGCACAGATACGCAGTATTTT.